Following are 19 T cell receptor beta chains from one sample sequenced in a study of vaccination effects on CD4 cells after COVID-19. What these receptors recognize is not known. TCRdb keeps only in-frame clones here, not all; method: immunoSEQ multiplex PCR. Of over 25,000 clones listed, over 75% are singletons. Peptide-pool stimulation followed by sequencing identified expanded antigen-specific CD4+ clonotypes in the ViraFEST assay. Researchers isolated CD4+ T cells once less than twelve days of culture had elapsed. Two-dose BNT162b2 or mRNA-1273 vaccination was given to participants. Source: CD4+ T cells from PBMCs cultured with SARS-CoV-2 spike peptides, taken after COVID-19 vaccination. These TCRs come from a human donor who received a COVID-19 vaccine. Some clones in this sample may be carry-over from other donors' samples.

The genes are TRBV3-1 (or the pseudogene TRBV3-2) and TRBJ2-5, with 10 bases matching TRBD2. V lost 1 base and J lost 4; bases outside the gene matches: 6. The CDR3 covers 16 residues. CDR1 and CDR2 from the germline V gene are LGHDT and YNNKEL (reference sequence). CDR3 sequence reads: CASSQGGSGGRETQYF. The CDR3, as DNA: TGTGCCAGCAGCCAAGGGGGTAGCGGGGGGAGAGAGACCCAGTACTTC.

The chain uses TRBV6-5 and TRBJ1-1; no reliable D call. Germline CDR1 MNHEY, CDR2 SVGAGI. The CDR3 has 11 residues. V lost 10 bases to trimming and J lost 11 bases, with 17 bases between them. The CDR3 here is CATLALGWAFF. The DNA of the CDR3 is TGTGCCACCCTGGCGCTGGGATGGGCTTTCTTT.

The sample holds a few counts of this clone. The chain carries TRBV6-1 and TRBJ2-1, with TRBD2 identical over 8 bases. This CDR3 is 12 amino acids long. CDR1 is MNHNS and CDR2 is SASEGT in the germline V gene. V dropped 2 bases and J dropped 10; count of bases not matched to a gene: 1. In nucleotides, the CDR3 is TGTGCCAGCAGTGAAATAGCGGGGGAGCAGTTCTTC. Translated, it gives CASSEIAGEQFF.

The V gene is TRBV5-5, the J gene TRBJ2-7; a possible D gene is TRBD1 (5 bases). Germline CDR1 is SGHKS and CDR2 is YYEKEE (reference sequence). The V gene lost 0 bases and the J gene lost 4 bases, with 8 bases spanning the gap. CDR3 length equals 13 residues. The CDR3 bases are TGTGCCAGCAGCTTGGCCCCAGGGTACGAGCAGTACGTC. Translation gives CASSLAPGYEQYV.

This sequence joins TRBV11-2 and TRBJ2-3, with 8 nucleotides matching TRBD2. Per the germline V gene, CDR1 is SGHAT and CDR2 is FQNNGV. The J segment lost 0 bases and the V segment lost 1 base, leaving 3 bases of the junction unmatched. The CDR3 totals 16 residues. This CDR3 reads CASSLGTGGSTDTQYF. In DNA form, the CDR3 reads TGTGCCAGCAGCTTAGGGACGGGGGGGAGCACAGATACGCAGTATTTT.

The rearrangement joins TRBV10-3 to TRBJ1-4; a weak D match, TRBD1 (6 bases). Per germline, CDR1 ENHRY and CDR2 SYGVKD. V was shortened by 5 bases and J by 6 bases, with 13 bases between the two germline ends. This CDR3 region has 14 residues. CDR3 coding DNA: TGTGCCATCAGTAAGGGGGGAGGGGATGAAAAACTGTTTTTT. Protein: CAISKGGGDEKLFF.

The gene calls are TRBV2 and TRBJ1-1; 7 positions agree with TRBD1. The CDR3 totals 15 residues. Germline V CDR1 and CDR2: SNHLY, FYNNEI. Unmatched junction bases numbered 10, after V lost 5 bases and J lost 4 bases. The CDR3 DNA is TGTGCCAGCAGTACCGAAACAGGGGTGGGCACTGAAGCTTTCTTT. Translation gives CASSTETGVGTEAFF.

The chain couples TRBV6-5 to TRBJ2-1; perhaps TRBD2 as D (5 bases). V was trimmed by 5 bases and J by 10 bases, leaving 21 bases between them. The CDR3 spans 15 residues. Germline CDR1 and CDR2: MNHEY and SVGAGI. CDR3 nucleotide sequence: TGTGCCAGCAGTACTAAGCGGCCTTTACCCCCGGAGCAGTTCTTC. Amino acid sequence: CASSTKRPLPPEQFF.

The chain uses TRBV19 and TRBJ1-1; 9 nucleotides line up with TRBD1. After removal of 8 bases from V and 0 bases from J, the junction contained 1 base not matched to a gene. The CDR3 is 13 residues long. Germline V CDR1 and CDR2: LNHDA, SQIVND (reference sequence). The CDR3 loop is CASGTGMNTEAFF. Here the CDR3 DNA reads TGTGCCAGTGGGACAGGGATGAACACTGAAGCTTTCTTT.

This sequence joins TRBV3-1 (or the pseudogene TRBV3-2) and TRBJ1-1; D unresolved. CDR1 LGHDT and CDR2 YNNKEL come from the germline V gene (reference sequence). V was clipped by 0 bases and J by 1 base, with 3 bases between them. The CDR3 consists of 13 residues. The CDR3 DNA is TGTGCCAGCAGCCAAGACAGGAACACTGAAGCTTTCTTT. It yields the protein CASSQDRNTEAFF.

J is TRBJ1-2 and V is TRBV3-1 (or the pseudogene TRBV3-2); D gene ambiguous. Trimming pared 4 bases from V and 7 bases from J, leaving 19 bases between. The CDR3 consists of 15 residues. The germline V gene encodes CDR1 LGHDT and CDR2 YNNKEL (reference sequence). The CDR3 DNA is TGTGCCAGCAGCCCCCGGGCTAGGGCTACCGGTGGCTACACCTTC. Translation gives CASSPRARATGGYTF.

This chain uses TRBV15 with TRBJ2-7, with TRBD2 matching 10 bases. This CDR3 spans 16 amino acids. V was pared by 0 bases and J by 4 bases, with 6 bases of the junction left unmatched. Germline CDR1 is LNHNV and CDR2 is YYDKDF (reference sequence). Written as DNA, the CDR3 is TGTGCCACCAGCAGAGATTTCCTAGCGGGGGCTTACGAGCAGTACGTC. It translates to CATSRDFLAGAYEQYV.

The chain uses TRBV7-3 and TRBJ2-1; TRBD2 matches at 15 bases. V was clipped by 3 bases and J by 7 bases; unmatched bases: 1. The CDR3 totals 15 residues. Per germline, CDR1 SGHTA and CDR2 FQGTGA. The CDR3: CASSFGLAGGNEQFF. The CDR3, as DNA: TGTGCCAGCAGCTTCGGACTAGCGGGGGGGAATGAGCAGTTCTTC.

The rearrangement joins TRBV5-1 to TRBJ2-1; 8 bases fit TRBD2. CDR3 length: 16 amino acids. Per germline, CDR1 SGHRS and CDR2 YFSETQ. V trimming: 0 bases; J trimming: 3 bases; junction bases outside the gene matches: 5. CDR3 region: CASSLAPAGGYNEQFF. CDR3 bases: TGCGCCAGCAGCTTGGCCCCCGCGGGGGGCTACAATGAGCAGTTCTTC.

The chain has TRBV9 and TRBJ2-5, with unresolved D. The CDR3 covers 14 residues. Germline values: CDR1 SGDLS, CDR2 YYNGEE. Trimming stripped 6 bases from V and 5 bases from J, with 17 bases between. This chain's CDR3 is CASNSSSAMETQYF. The CDR3 nucleotides read TGTGCCAGCAACTCTTCCTCCGCGATGGAGACCCAGTACTTC.

This chain connects TRBV27 to TRBJ1-2; 11 bases agree with TRBD1. V lost 10 bases and J lost 4; bases outside the gene matches: 11. Germline V lookup: CDR1 MNHEY, CDR2 SMNVEV (reference sequence). The CDR3 is 15 amino acids. The CDR3 region has the DNA TGTGCCAAGCGGGACAGGGGGTTACCCTCCTATGGCTACACCTTC. Its protein product is CAKRDRGLPSYGYTF.

The chain links TRBV5-8 to TRBJ2-3; D call uncertain. The CDR3 length is 15 residues. V shed 7 bases and J shed 2 bases, with 17 bases lying between them. Germline CDR1 and CDR2: SGHTS and YDEGEE. CDR3 in amino acids: CASPSRPPYTDTQYF. CDR3 bases: TGTGCCAGCCCCTCCCGGCCCCCTTACACAGATACGCAGTATTTT.

This sequence joins TRBV13 and TRBJ1-2, with D possibly being TRBD1 (6 bases). The CDR3 contains 14 residues. The V gene's germline CDR1 is PRHDT and CDR2 FYEKMQ (reference sequence). V was shortened by 6 bases and J by 4 bases, with 15 bases between the two germline ends. CDR3 nucleotide sequence: TGTGCCAGCAGATTGGGCGGGGGCGGCTATGGCTACACCTTC. Its protein product is CASRLGGGGYGYTF.

V usage is TRBV19 and J usage is TRBJ1-6; D is unclear. Germline CDR1 LNHDA, CDR2 SQIVND (reference sequence). Trimming stripped 4 bases from V and 6 bases from J, with 7 bases between. This CDR3 contains 13 residues. In DNA, the CDR3 is TGTGCCAGTAGTACCGAGATTAATTCACCCCTCCACTTT. As protein: CASSTEINSPLHF.